This T cell receptor (beta chain) was identified in a study of Ad26.COV2.S vaccination and SARS-CoV-2 variants. Described treatment: 15 to 20 received Ad26.COV2.S at low or high dose, single or two shots; several received placebo; per-sample allocation not given. Following the first vaccine or placebo injection, samples were taken on day 63. Germline CDR1 and CDR2: SGHNT and YYREEE (reference sequence). This CDR3 has 13 amino acids. V was clipped by 1 base and J by 2 bases, with 6 bases between them. Regarding the study as a whole: Participants given vaccine showed non-spike TCR breadth similar to that of placebo recipients.

Of note for this clone: The target antigen is unknown.

TCRdb's copy holds only in-frame clones and misses some; the assay was immunoSEQ multiplex PCR. The sample carries 350,000 to 500,000 clones, approximately 89% recorded once. This TCR was recovered from a person between 18 and 59 years old who received the Ad26.COV2.S COVID-19 vaccine or a placebo. The chain is built from TRBV5-4 and TRBJ1-2; D unclear. The source was peripheral blood, collected in a trial of Ad26.COV2.S vaccine versus placebo. CDR3 in amino acids: CASSLNGNYGYTF. The CDR3 nucleotides are TGTGCCAGCAGCTTGAATGGGAACTATGGCTACACCTTC.